This TCR beta chain was recovered during a study of shared clonotypes between healthy human individuals. Across the study: CD8 memory received one plate per donor, CD8 naive two, CD4 memory three and CD4 naive three. Study-wide results and caveats: Represented diversity (both genetic and exposure-history) was limited by the small number of donors. Blood was the sole source, and tissue repertoires probably differ.

Comment on this clone: Its target is not known.

Terminally differentiated effector memory CD45RA+ cells were left out of the naive CD8 fraction, which was CD45RO-negative and positively selected for CCR7. This CDR3 has 15 amino acids. V gave up 6 bases and J gave up 3 bases, with 17 bases separating them. Germline CDR1 MNHEY, CDR2 SVGAGI. Measured with immunoSEQ multiplex PCR; TCRdb has only the in-frame clones, and not every one. The table lists about 1,900,000 clones, just under 95% of them singletons. The rearrangement links TRBV6-5 to TRBJ1-2, with TRBD1 as a possible D gene (6 bases). The sequenced material came from naive CD8+ T cells sorted from blood. This sequence was found in a man between 18 and 35 years old in good health. The CDR3 DNA reads TGTGCCAGCAGCCTTACCGGGGGGCAACACTATGGCTACACCTTC. The encoded protein is CASSLTGGQHYGYTF.